Each of the 21 T cell receptor beta chains below was sequenced from the same sample in a study of blood T cell repertoires in COVID-19. Clones were sequenced by immunoSEQ multiplex PCR, and TCRdb holds only the in-frame ones, with some missing. The sample holds hundreds of thousands of clones, 86% seen once. Sequenced material: PBMCs or T cells enriched from blood (not recorded which). The receptors originated from a woman between 50 and 59 years old who had recovered from COVID-19.

This clone was seen more than once but under ten times. DNA for the CDR3: TGTGCCAGCAGCATCGACAGGAGGAATTCACCCCTCCACTTT. It specifies CASSIDRRNSPLHF. The chain links TRBV7-2 to TRBJ1-6; TRBD1 is a possible D gene (6 bases). CDR1 SGHTA and CDR2 FQGNSA come from the germline V gene. V lost 5 bases, J lost 7 bases, and 12 bases lay in between. The CDR3 extends over 14 amino acids.

The gene calls are TRBV11-3 and TRBJ2-7; possible D gene TRBD1, 5 bases. The CDR3 extends over 12 amino acids. V shed 7 bases and J shed 3 bases, with 10 bases lying between them. Per germline, CDR1 SGHNT and CDR2 YENEEA. CDR3: CASNGQGYEQYF. The CDR3 DNA is TGTGCCAGCAACGGACAAGGCTACGAGCAGTACTTC.

This clone was observed a handful of times. The chain has TRBV10-1 and TRBJ1-2; perhaps TRBD1 as D (5 bases). Trimming shortened V by 0 bases and J by 5 bases, and 16 bases separated the two germline ends. The length of the CDR3 is 16 residues. The germline V gene has CDR1 WNHNN and CDR2 SYGVQD (reference sequence). The chain's CDR3 is CASSESCRQSSYGYTF. CDR3 nucleotides: TGCGCCAGCAGTGAGTCTTGCAGACAGTCCAGTTATGGCTACACCTTC.

The V call is TRBV11-2, the J call TRBJ1-6; TRBD1 aligns across 9 bases. Germline V lookup: CDR1 SGHAT, CDR2 FQNNGV. This CDR3 comprises 17 residues. Trimming at V came to 1 base and at J to 10 bases, leaving 11 bases not matched to a gene. This CDR3 reads CASSLVGFRTGDSPLHF. The CDR3 bases are TGTGCCAGCAGCTTAGTAGGGTTCAGGACAGGGGACTCACCCCTCCACTTT. The full variable domain, its missing parts supplied by reference TRBV11-2 and TRBJ1-6, is EAGVAQSPRYKIIEKRQSVAFWCNPISGHATLYWYQQILGQGPKLLIQFQNNGVVDDSQLPKDRFSAERLKGVDSTLKIQPAKLEDSAVYLCASSLVGFRTGDSPLHFGNGTRLTVT.

This chain uses TRBV4-2 with TRBJ2-7; 8 nucleotides line up with TRBD2. CDR1 and CDR2 from the germline V gene are LGHNA and YNFKEQ. Unmatched junction bases numbered 8, after V lost 3 bases and J lost 4 bases. The CDR3 sequence is 15 residues long. CDR3 in amino acids: CASSHVGREAYEQYF. CDR3 bases: TGTGCCAGCAGCCATGTAGGGCGGGAGGCATACGAGCAGTACTTC.

The count of this clone is one. This chain uses TRBV27 with TRBJ1-2, with 10 bases identical to TRBD1. Per germline, CDR1 MNHEY and CDR2 SMNVEV (reference sequence). The CDR3 is made up of 14 amino acids. V lost 6 bases to trimming and J lost 1 base; unmatched junction nucleotides: 2. The CDR3 nucleotides read TGTGCCAGCAGAGGGACAGGGGTTAACTATGGCTACACCTTC. It translates to CASRGTGVNYGYTF.

The chain employs TRBV5-1 and TRBJ1-3; D not certain. Trimming took off 4 bases at V and 2 bases at J, with 13 bases between the two ends. This CDR3 has 15 residues. Germline V gene sequence: CDR1 SGHRS, CDR2 YFSETQ. This chain's CDR3 is CASSPQVGTGNTIYF. For the CDR3, the DNA is TGCGCCAGCAGCCCTCAGGTTGGCACTGGAAACACCATATATTTT.

The chain joins TRBV28 to TRBJ2-4, with 10 bases lining up with TRBD1. V gave up 6 bases and J gave up 5 bases; unmatched junction bases: 7. Looked up from germline, CDR1 is MDHEN and CDR2 is SYDVKM. The CDR3 has 15 amino acids. The CDR3, as DNA: TGTGCCAGCAGCCTGATCGGGACAGGGGAAAACATTCAGTACTTC. It translates to CASSLIGTGENIQYF.

V usage is TRBV28 and J usage is TRBJ1-2; D may be TRBD1 (5 bases). From germline, CDR1 is MDHEN and CDR2 SYDVKM. V gave up 4 bases and J gave up 4 bases, with 19 bases separating them. The CDR3 has 16 residues. DNA for the CDR3: TGTGCCAGCAGTTCCATCATCTCGACAGACAGCTATGGCTACACCTTC. This translates into CASSSIISTDSYGYTF.

The gene calls are TRBV5-8 and TRBJ1-5; D gene uncertain. The V gene lost 0 bases and the J gene lost 0 bases, with 7 bases spanning the gap. From germline, CDR1 is SGHTS and CDR2 YDEGEE. This CDR3 spans 15 amino acids. CDR3 in DNA: TGTGCCAGCAGCTTGGGCGGTTATAGCAATCAGCCCCAGCATTTT. Amino acids: CASSLGGYSNQPQHF.

The chain couples TRBV27 to TRBJ1-1, with a weak D call TRBD1 (5 bases). The CDR3 totals 17 residues. The germline V and J ends were trimmed by 5 bases and 2 bases, with 21 bases remaining between them. CDR1 is MNHEY and CDR2 is SMNVEV in the germline V gene (reference sequence). CDR3 loop: CASSNFLILGGNTEAFF. CDR3 sequence (DNA): TGTGCCAGCAGTAATTTTTTGATTCTCGGGGGTAACACTGAAGCTTTCTTT.

This rearrangement joins TRBV2 to TRBJ1-5; 9 bases agree with TRBD1. Germline V gives CDR1 SNHLY, CDR2 FYNNEI. The CDR3 extends over 14 amino acids. Trimming took 6 bases from V and 9 from J; bases not matched to a gene: 9. CDR3 sequence: CASRAGQGARPQHF. CDR3 DNA: TGTGCCAGCAGAGCGGGACAGGGAGCGAGGCCCCAGCATTTT. The variable domain in full, completed from reference TRBV2 and TRBJ1-5, reads EPEVTQTPSHQVTQMGQEVILRCVPISNHLYFYWYRQILGQKVEFLVSFYNNEISEKSEIFDDQFSVERPDGSNFTLKIRSTKLEDSAMYFCASRAGQGARPQHFGDGTRLSIL.

The chain combines TRBV5-1 with TRBJ1-4; TRBD1 matches 11 bases. There are 16 residues in the CDR3. V shed 4 bases and J 8 bases; nucleotides not matched to a gene: 10. Germline V gene data show CDR1 as SGHRS and CDR2 as YFSETQ. For the CDR3, the DNA is TGCGCCAGCAGCACGACTTCGGGACAGGGGGGCGAAAAACTGTTTTTT. Translating gives CASSTTSGQGGEKLFF. Filled out from reference TRBV5-1 and TRBJ1-4, the complete variable domain reads KAGVTQTPRYLIKTRGQQVTLSCSPISGHRSVSWYQQTPGQGLQFLFEYFSETQRNKGNFPGRFSGRQFSNSRSEMNVSTLELGDSALYLCASSTTSGQGGEKLFFGSGTQLSVL.

The rearrangement links TRBV19 to TRBJ2-2; 12 bases fit TRBD2. CDR1 LNHDA and CDR2 SQIVND come from the germline V gene (reference sequence). The CDR3 is 17 amino acids. With 3 bases clipped from V and 6 bases from J, the junction kept 8 bases outside the gene matches. For the CDR3, the DNA is TGTGCCAGTAGTATTCTCCTAGCGGGGGGGTTCTCCGGGGAGCTGTTTTTT. Encoded protein: CASSILLAGGFSGELFF.

The chain carries TRBV6-5 and TRBJ2-7, with D unclear. The length of the CDR3 is 13 residues. The ends were cut back, 5 bases at V and 0 bases at J, with 8 bases in the middle. CDR1 MNHEY and CDR2 SVGAGI come from the germline V gene. The CDR3 reads CASSRTYSYEQYF. DNA for the CDR3: TGTGCCAGCAGTCGCACTTACTCCTACGAGCAGTACTTC.

The V call is TRBV4-3, the J call TRBJ1-1; TRBD1 aligns across 8 bases. CDR3 length: 13 residues. Germline CDR1 and CDR2: LGHNA and YSLEER. Trimming took 4 bases from V and 7 from J; bases not matched to a gene: 5. In DNA form, the CDR3 reads TGCGCCAGCAGCCCCGGGACAGGTTTTGAAGCTTTCTTT. This translates into CASSPGTGFEAFF.

The chain combines TRBV30 with TRBJ2-3; the match to TRBD1 covers 11 bases. The junction had 3 bases not matched to a gene; V was cut back by 1 base and J by 6 bases. Germline CDR1 reads GTSNPN; CDR2 reads SVGIG (reference sequence). The CDR3 is 14 residues long. The CDR3 DNA is TGTGCCTGGAGTGCCGGACAGGGGGCTGATACGCAGTATTTT. Protein: CAWSAGQGADTQYF.

The chain joins TRBV5-4 to TRBJ1-2; TRBD1 is a possible D gene (6 bases). Trimming pared 3 bases from V and 2 bases from J, leaving 8 bases between. The CDR3 consists of 13 residues. CDR1 is SGHNT and CDR2 is YYREEE in the germline V gene (reference sequence). CDR3 protein: CASSSTGNYGYTF. CDR3 nucleotides: TGTGCCAGCAGCTCGACAGGAAACTATGGCTACACCTTC.

This clone was counted a single time. The rearrangement joins TRBV7-2 to TRBJ1-2; 9 nucleotides line up with TRBD1. The trim removed 1 base at V and 8 bases at J, leaving 8 bases unmatched. Germline-derived CDR1 and CDR2 are SGHTA and FQGNSA. This CDR3 has 15 amino acids. The CDR3 protein is CASSLDRGQSRGYTF. The CDR3 region has the DNA TGTGCCAGCAGCTTAGACAGGGGGCAATCGAGAGGCTACACCTTC. Complete variable domain (other parts from reference TRBV7-2 and TRBJ1-2): GAGVSQSPSNKVTEKGKDVELRCDPISGHTALYWYRQSLGQGLEFLIYFQGNSAPDKSGLPSDRFSAERTGGSVSTLTIQRTQQEDSAVYLCASSLDRGQSRGYTFGSGTRLTVV.

The J gene is TRBJ1-6, the V gene TRBV3-1 (or the pseudogene TRBV3-2), with a possible D match to TRBD1 (6 bases). Germline assignment: CDR1 LGHDT and CDR2 YNNKEL (reference sequence). The ends were cut back, 0 bases at V and 7 bases at J, with 19 bases in the middle. This CDR3 contains 18 residues. The CDR3 DNA sequence: TGTGCCAGCAGCCAAGATCAGGGAGGGGGGGCTGGCAATTCACCCCTCCACTTT. Its translation: CASSQDQGGGAGNSPLHF.

The chain links TRBV6-4 to TRBJ1-1; 7 bases are a match to TRBD1. Unmatched junction bases numbered 6, after V lost 4 bases and J lost 7 bases. CDR3 length equals 13 residues. The V gene's germline CDR1 is MRHNA and CDR2 SNTAGT. The CDR3 bases are TGTGCCAGCAGTGCCACACGGGACAGTGAAGCTTTCTTT. Encoded protein: CASSATRDSEAFF.